A selection of T cell receptor beta chains follows, all from one sample in a study of blood T cell repertoires in COVID-19. Clones were sequenced by immunoSEQ multiplex PCR, and TCRdb holds only the in-frame ones, with some missing. The profile shows a few hundred thousand clones, approximately 90% of them singletons. Sample: PBMCs or T cells enriched from blood (not recorded which). All receptors derive from a young man who had recovered from COVID-19. CDR3s include the opening cysteine and the closing phenylalanine or tryptophan. The order of the fields is J gene, D gene, clone size, V gene, CDR3 DNA, CDR3 protein. A D gene is named only where the DNA matches it firmly. For some rows the clone size is stated as once, few or many, or as a class when expanded; others skip it.

J: TRBJ2-2
D: NA
size: NA
V: TRBV11-2
DNA: TGTGCCATCAGAAACAGGCACATGAACACCGGGGAGCTGTTTTTT
CDR3: CAIRNRHMNTGELFF

J: TRBJ2-7
D: TRBD2
size: NA
V: TRBV5-8
DNA: TGTGCCAGCAGCTGGCGGACTAGCGGGAGGGCCACGGGAGAGCAGTACTTC
CDR3: CASSWRTSGRATGEQYF

J: TRBJ2-3
D: NA
size: NA
V: TRBV9
DNA: TGTGCCAGCAGGGGGAGGCATCCGGGAGAGACTACGCAGTATTTT
CDR3: CASRGRHPGETTQYF

J: TRBJ2-7
D: NA
size: NA
V: TRBV14
DNA: TGTGCCAGCAGCCAAGTCAGAGGCGGGGCTAGCTCCTACGAGCAGTACTTC
CDR3: CASSQVRGGASSYEQYF

J: TRBJ1-2
D: NA
size: NA
V: TRBV3-1/TRBV3-2
DNA: TGTGCCAGCAGCCAAGATATTTCGGGAGAATACGGCTACACCTTC
CDR3: CASSQDISGEYGYTF

J: TRBJ1-2
D: NA
size: few
V: TRBV2
DNA: TGTGCCAGCAGAAAACAGGGTAGTGACTATGGCTACACCTTC
CDR3: CASRKQGSDYGYTF

J: TRBJ1-3
D: TRBD1
size: NA
V: TRBV25-1
DNA: TGTGCCAGCCGCCCACAGGGGGCTGGAAACACCATATATTTT
CDR3: CASRPQGAGNTIYF

J: TRBJ2-1
D: NA
size: NA
V: TRBV5-1
DNA: TGCGCCAGCGGGCGAGATCTTTACAATGAGCAGTTCTTC
CDR3: CASGRDLYNEQFF

J: TRBJ2-1
D: TRBD2
size: NA
V: TRBV20-1
DNA: TGCAGTGCTAGTCGAACCCCACGGACTAGCGTCGGCAATGAGCAGTTCTTC
CDR3: CSASRTPRTSVGNEQFF

J: TRBJ1-5
D: TRBD1
size: NA
V: TRBV18
DNA: TGTGCCAGCTCACCGGACAGGGGGTTCGGCAATCAGCCCCAGCATTTT
CDR3: CASSPDRGFGNQPQHF

J: TRBJ2-1
D: TRBD1
size: NA
V: TRBV28
DNA: TGTGCCAGCTCTCAGACCGGGACAGGGGGTGATGAGCAGTTCTTC
CDR3: CASSQTGTGGDEQFF

J: TRBJ1-2
D: NA
size: once
V: TRBV4-3
DNA: TGCGCCAGCAGCCCCGGCGGGGAAGGTTATGGCTACACCTTC
CDR3: CASSPGGEGYGYTF

J: TRBJ2-2
D: NA
size: NA
V: TRBV2
DNA: TGTGCCAGCAGTGAAGGAGAGAACACCGGGGAGCTGTTTTTT
CDR3: CASSEGENTGELFF

J: TRBJ2-2
D: NA
size: NA
V: TRBV19
DNA: TGTGCCAGTAGTATTCGGTTAATGACCCGACAGAACACCGGGGAGCTGTTTTTT
CDR3: CASSIRLMTRQNTGELFF

J: TRBJ1-5
D: NA
size: NA
V: TRBV19
DNA: TGTGCCCAGGGAGGTAATCAGCCCCAGCATTTT
CDR3: CAQGGNQPQHF

J: TRBJ1-1
D: NA
size: NA
V: TRBV11-3
DNA: TGTGCCAGCAGCTTCAGGGGCACGAACACTGAAGCTTTCTTT
CDR3: CASSFRGTNTEAFF

J: TRBJ1-1
D: TRBD1
size: NA
V: TRBV11-2
DNA: TGTGCCAGCAGCGCCGACAGGGGCACTGAAGCTTTCTTT
CDR3: CASSADRGTEAFF

J: TRBJ2-1
D: TRBD2
size: NA
V: TRBV7-8
DNA: TGTGCCAGCAGCTCGGGAGCGGGAGGGCTCAATGAGCAGTTCTTC
CDR3: CASSSGAGGLNEQFF

J: TRBJ2-5
D: NA
size: NA
V: TRBV29-1
DNA: TGCAGCGTCTTTCAGGGGGGGACCCAGTACTTC
CDR3: CSVFQGGTQYF

J: TRBJ2-5
D: NA
size: NA
V: TRBV14
DNA: TGTGCCAGCAGCCAGCAGATCGGAGGGGAGACCCAGTACTTC
CDR3: CASSQQIGGETQYF

J: TRBJ1-1
D: NA
size: NA
V: TRBV21-1
DNA: TGTGCCAGCAGCAAAGAATTGGGCGGGTCTTGGGGCACTGAAGCTTTCTTT
CDR3: CASSKELGGSWGTEAFF

J: TRBJ1-2
D: NA
size: NA
V: TRBV9
DNA: TGTGCCAGCAGCGTAGGTGCAGGTGACTATGGCTACACCTTC
CDR3: CASSVGAGDYGYTF

J: TRBJ2-5
D: TRBD2
size: few
V: TRBV6-2/TRBV6-3
DNA: TGTGCCAGCAGTTACGAGCGGGGAAGGGAGACCCAGTACTTC
CDR3: CASSYERGRETQYF

J: TRBJ1-3
D: NA
size: NA
V: TRBV7-2
DNA: TGTGCCAGCAGCTTAGGCCCGGGTCCTGGAAACACCATATATTTT
CDR3: CASSLGPGPGNTIYF

J: TRBJ1-4
D: TRBD1
size: NA
V: TRBV15
DNA: TGTGCCACCAGCAGAGGGGACAGGGATCCTGAAAAACTGTTTTTT
CDR3: CATSRGDRDPEKLFF

J: TRBJ1-1
D: NA
size: NA
V: TRBV27
DNA: TGTGCCAGCAGGGATGCCGGGTACACTGAAGCTTTCTTT
CDR3: CASRDAGYTEAFF

J: TRBJ1-2
D: TRBD1
size: NA
V: TRBV4-1
DNA: TGCGCCAGCAGCCAAGTGGCGGGGACAGGGGGCCTGAATGGCTACACCTTC
CDR3: CASSQVAGTGGLNGYTF

J: TRBJ2-4
D: TRBD1
size: NA
V: TRBV28
DNA: TGTGCCAGCAGTCCCCCCAACAGGGGCGATTACATTCAGTACTTC
CDR3: CASSPPNRGDYIQYF

J: TRBJ2-1
D: TRBD2
size: NA
V: TRBV6-5
DNA: TGTGCCAGCAGTCGACTAGCGGGCAGGAGCGATGAGCAGTTCTTC
CDR3: CASSRLAGRSDEQFF

J: TRBJ2-1
D: TRBD1
size: NA
V: TRBV5-1
DNA: TGCGCCAGCAGCTTGGGCGGGACAGGGGGGCACAATGAGCAGTTCTTC
CDR3: CASSLGGTGGHNEQFF

J: TRBJ2-1
D: TRBD1
size: NA
V: TRBV11-3
DNA: TGTGCCAGCAGCTTAGGTCAGGGGGACGGTGAGCAGTTCTTC
CDR3: CASSLGQGDGEQFF

J: TRBJ1-2
D: TRBD1
size: NA
V: TRBV5-4
DNA: TGTGCCAGCAGCTGGGGGACAGGGACGGGAGGTGGCTACACCTTC
CDR3: CASSWGTGTGGGYTF

J: TRBJ2-7
D: NA
size: NA
V: TRBV30
DNA: TGTGCCTGGAGTGTATCCAGAGAGCAGTACTTC
CDR3: CAWSVSREQYF